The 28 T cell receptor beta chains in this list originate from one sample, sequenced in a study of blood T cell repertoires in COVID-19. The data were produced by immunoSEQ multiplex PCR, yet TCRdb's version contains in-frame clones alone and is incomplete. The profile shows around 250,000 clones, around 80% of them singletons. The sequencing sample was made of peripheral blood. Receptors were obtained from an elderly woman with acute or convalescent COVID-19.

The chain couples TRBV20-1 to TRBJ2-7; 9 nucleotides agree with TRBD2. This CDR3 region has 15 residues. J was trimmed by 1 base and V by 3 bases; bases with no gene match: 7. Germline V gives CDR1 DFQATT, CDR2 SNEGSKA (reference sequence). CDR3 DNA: TGCAGTGCTAGTTTCGGTAGCGGGGGTTCCTACGAGCAGTACTTC. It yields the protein CSASFGSGGSYEQYF.

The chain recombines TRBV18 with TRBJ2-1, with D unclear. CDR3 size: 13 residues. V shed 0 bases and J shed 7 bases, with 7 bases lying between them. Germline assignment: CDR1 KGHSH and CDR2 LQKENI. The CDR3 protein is CASSPPSLNEQFF. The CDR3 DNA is TGTGCCAGCTCACCACCGTCCCTTAATGAGCAGTTCTTC.

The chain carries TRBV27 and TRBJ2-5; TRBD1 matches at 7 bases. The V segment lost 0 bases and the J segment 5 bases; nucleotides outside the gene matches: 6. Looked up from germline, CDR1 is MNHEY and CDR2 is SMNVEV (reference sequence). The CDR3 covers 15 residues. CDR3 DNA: TGTGCCAGCAGTTTATCGCTAAGGGGGCCGGAGACCCAGTACTTC. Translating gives CASSLSLRGPETQYF.

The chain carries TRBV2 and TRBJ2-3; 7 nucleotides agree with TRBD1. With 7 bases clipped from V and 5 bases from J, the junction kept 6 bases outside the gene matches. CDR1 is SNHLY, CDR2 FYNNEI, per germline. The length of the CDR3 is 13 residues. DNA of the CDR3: TGTGCCAGCAACAAGGGGGCTGGAGATACGCAGTATTTT. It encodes CASNKGAGDTQYF.

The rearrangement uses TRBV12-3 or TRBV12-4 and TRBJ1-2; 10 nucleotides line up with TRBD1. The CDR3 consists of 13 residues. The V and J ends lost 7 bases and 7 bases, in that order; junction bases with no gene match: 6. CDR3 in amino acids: CASTRQGAFGYTF. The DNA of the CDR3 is TGTGCCAGCACCCGACAGGGGGCTTTTGGCTACACCTTC.

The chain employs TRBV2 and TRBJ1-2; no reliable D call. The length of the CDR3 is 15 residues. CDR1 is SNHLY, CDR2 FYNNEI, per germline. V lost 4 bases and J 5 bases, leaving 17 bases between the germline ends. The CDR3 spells CASSVNPGAAYGYTF. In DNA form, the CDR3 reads TGTGCCAGCAGTGTTAATCCGGGAGCGGCGTATGGCTACACCTTC.

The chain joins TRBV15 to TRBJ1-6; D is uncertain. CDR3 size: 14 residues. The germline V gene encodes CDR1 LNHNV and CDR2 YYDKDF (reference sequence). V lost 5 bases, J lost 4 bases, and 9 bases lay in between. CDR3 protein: CATSFGGYNSPLHF. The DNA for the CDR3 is TGTGCCACCAGCTTTGGCGGATATAATTCACCCCTCCACTTT.

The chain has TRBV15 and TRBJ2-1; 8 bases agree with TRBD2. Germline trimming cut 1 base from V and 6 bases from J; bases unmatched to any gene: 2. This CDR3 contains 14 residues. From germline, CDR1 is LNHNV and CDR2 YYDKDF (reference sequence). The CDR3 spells CATSRAGGLNEQFF. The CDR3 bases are TGTGCCACCAGCAGAGCGGGGGGGCTCAATGAGCAGTTCTTC.

CDR3 DNA: TGTGCCATCAGTGAGGACCCCGTCAGGGGAACCCTCCACTTT. Protein sequence: CAISEDPVRGTLHF. V usage is TRBV10-3 and J usage is TRBJ1-6, with a tentative D call TRBD1 (6 bases). The ends were cut back, 2 bases at V and 14 bases at J, with 16 bases in the middle. CDR1 ENHRY and CDR2 SYGVKD come from the germline V gene. The CDR3 length is 14 residues.

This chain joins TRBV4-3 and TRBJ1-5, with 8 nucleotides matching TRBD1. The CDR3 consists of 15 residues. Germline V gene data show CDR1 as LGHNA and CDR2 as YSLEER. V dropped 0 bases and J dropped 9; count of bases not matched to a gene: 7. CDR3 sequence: CASSQEHRGVRPQHF. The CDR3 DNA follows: TGCGCCAGCAGCCAAGAGCACAGGGGGGTGAGGCCCCAGCATTTT.

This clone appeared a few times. Written as DNA, the CDR3 is TGCGCCAGCAGCCAAGATTCCAGACTTGAGCAGTTCTTC. Protein product: CASSQDSRLEQFF. V usage is TRBV4-1 and J usage is TRBJ2-1, with unresolved D. Germline-derived CDR1 and CDR2 are MGHRA and YSYEKL. Trimming took off 0 bases at V and 9 bases at J, with 9 bases between the two ends. The CDR3 totals 13 residues.

As DNA, the CDR3 is TGTGCCAGCAGCTTAAGGGGGCCGACAGGGATCGAGCAGTTCTTC. Residues: CASSLRGPTGIEQFF. The chain has TRBV7-9 and TRBJ2-1, with 7 positions matching TRBD1. After removal of 2 bases from V and 10 bases from J, the junction contained 11 bases not matched to a gene. CDR3 size: 15 residues. Germline values: CDR1 SEHNR, CDR2 FQNEAQ (reference sequence).

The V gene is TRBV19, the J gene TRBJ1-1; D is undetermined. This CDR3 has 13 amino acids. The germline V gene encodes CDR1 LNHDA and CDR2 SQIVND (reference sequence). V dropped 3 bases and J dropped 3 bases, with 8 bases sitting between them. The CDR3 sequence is CASSISGYTEAFF. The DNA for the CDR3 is TGTGCCAGTAGTATTTCAGGCTACACTGAAGCTTTCTTT.

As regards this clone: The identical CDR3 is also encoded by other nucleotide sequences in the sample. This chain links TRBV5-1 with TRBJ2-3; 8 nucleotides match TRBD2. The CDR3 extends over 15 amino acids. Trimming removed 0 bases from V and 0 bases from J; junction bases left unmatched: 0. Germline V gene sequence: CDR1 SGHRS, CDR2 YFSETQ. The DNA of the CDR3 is TGCGCCAGCAGCTTGGTAGCGGGGAGCACAGATACGCAGTATTTT. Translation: CASSLVAGSTDTQYF.

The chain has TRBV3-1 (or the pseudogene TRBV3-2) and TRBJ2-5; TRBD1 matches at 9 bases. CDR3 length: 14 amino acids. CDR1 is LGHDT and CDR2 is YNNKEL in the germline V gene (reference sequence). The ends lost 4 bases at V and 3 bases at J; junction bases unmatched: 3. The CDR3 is CASSPRDREETQYF. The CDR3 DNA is TGTGCCAGCAGCCCCCGGGACAGGGAAGAGACCCAGTACTTC.

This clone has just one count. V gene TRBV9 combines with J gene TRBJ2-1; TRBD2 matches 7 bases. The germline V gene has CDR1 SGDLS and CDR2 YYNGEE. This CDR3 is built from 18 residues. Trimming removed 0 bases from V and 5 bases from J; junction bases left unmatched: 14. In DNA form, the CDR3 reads TGTGCCAGCAGCGTAGCCGTCGATTTGGCTAGCGGTAACAATGAGCAGTTCTTC. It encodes CASSVAVDLASGNNEQFF.

As DNA, the CDR3 is TGTGCCAGCAGCTTAGCCTCTCTTTATGAAGCTTTCTTT. Translation gives CASSLASLYEAFF. This chain uses TRBV11-2 with TRBJ1-1; no clear D. V lost 1 base and J 7 bases, leaving 10 bases between the germline ends. The length of the CDR3 is 13 residues. Per the germline V gene, CDR1 is SGHAT and CDR2 is FQNNGV.

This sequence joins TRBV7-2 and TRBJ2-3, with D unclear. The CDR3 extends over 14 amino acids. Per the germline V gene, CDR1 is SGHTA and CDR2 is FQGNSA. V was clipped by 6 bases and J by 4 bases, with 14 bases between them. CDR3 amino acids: CASRLPMAADTQYF. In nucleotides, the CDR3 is TGTGCCAGCAGACTCCCCATGGCGGCAGATACGCAGTATTTT.

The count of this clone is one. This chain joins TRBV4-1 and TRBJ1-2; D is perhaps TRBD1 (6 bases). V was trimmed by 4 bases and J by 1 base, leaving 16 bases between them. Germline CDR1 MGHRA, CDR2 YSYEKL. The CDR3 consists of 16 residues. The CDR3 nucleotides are TGCGCCAGCAGCCGACGTGGGACACCTGATAACTATGGCTACACCTTC. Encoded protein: CASSRRGTPDNYGYTF.

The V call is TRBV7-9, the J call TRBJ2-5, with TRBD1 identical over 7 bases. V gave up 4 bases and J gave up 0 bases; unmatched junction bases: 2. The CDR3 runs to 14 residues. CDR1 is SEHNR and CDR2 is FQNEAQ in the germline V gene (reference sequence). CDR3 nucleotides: TGTGCCAGCAGCTCGGGACAGTACCAAGAGACCCAGTACTTC. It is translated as CASSSGQYQETQYF.

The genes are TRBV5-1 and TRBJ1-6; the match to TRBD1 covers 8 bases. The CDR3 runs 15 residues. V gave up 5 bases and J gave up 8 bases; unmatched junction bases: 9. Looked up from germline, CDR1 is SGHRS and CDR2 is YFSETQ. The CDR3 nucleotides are TGCGCCAGCAGAGAACGGACAGGGACGGATTCACCCCTCCACTTT. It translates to CASRERTGTDSPLHF.

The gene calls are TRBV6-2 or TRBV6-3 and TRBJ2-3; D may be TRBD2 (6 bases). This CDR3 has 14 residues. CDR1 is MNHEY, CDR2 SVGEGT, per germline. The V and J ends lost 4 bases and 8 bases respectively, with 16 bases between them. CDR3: CASSWATVGGTQYF. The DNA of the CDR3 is TGTGCCAGCAGTTGGGCTACCGTGGGAGGTACGCAGTATTTT.

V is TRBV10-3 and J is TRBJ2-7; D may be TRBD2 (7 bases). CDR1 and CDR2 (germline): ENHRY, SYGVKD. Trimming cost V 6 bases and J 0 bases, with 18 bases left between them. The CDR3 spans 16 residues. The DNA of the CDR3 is TGTGCCATCAGACCCCGGGGGGCGGGGAGCTCCTACGAGCAGTACTTC. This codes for CAIRPRGAGSSYEQYF.

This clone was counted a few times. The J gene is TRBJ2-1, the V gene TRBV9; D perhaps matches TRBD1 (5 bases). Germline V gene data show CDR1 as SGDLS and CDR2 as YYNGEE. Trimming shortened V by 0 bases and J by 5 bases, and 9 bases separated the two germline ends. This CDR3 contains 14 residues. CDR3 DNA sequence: TGTGCCAGCAGCGTAGATCTAGGGGACAATGAGCAGTTCTTC. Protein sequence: CASSVDLGDNEQFF.

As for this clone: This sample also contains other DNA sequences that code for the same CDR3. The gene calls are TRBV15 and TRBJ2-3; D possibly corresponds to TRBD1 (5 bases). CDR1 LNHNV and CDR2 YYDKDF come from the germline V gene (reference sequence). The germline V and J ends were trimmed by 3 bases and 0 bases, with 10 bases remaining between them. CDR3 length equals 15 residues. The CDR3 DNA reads TGTGCCACCAGCAGGCTCAGACAGAGCACAGATACGCAGTATTTT. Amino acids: CATSRLRQSTDTQYF.

CDR3 nucleotide sequence: TGTGCCAGCAGTATACACCTCCTCTCAAGCGGGGAGCTGTTTTTT. Its translation: CASSIHLLSSGELFF. This chain joins TRBV6-2 or TRBV6-3 and TRBJ2-2; no firm D call. CDR3 length equals 15 residues. The germline CDR1 and CDR2 sequences are MNHEY and SVGEGT. V shed 5 bases and J shed 7 bases, with 17 bases lying between them.

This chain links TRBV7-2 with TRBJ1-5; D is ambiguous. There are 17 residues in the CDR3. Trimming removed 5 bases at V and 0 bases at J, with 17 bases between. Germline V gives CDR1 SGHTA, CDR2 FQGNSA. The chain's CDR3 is CASSPQAGSSSNQPQHF. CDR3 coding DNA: TGTGCCAGCAGCCCTCAAGCGGGATCATCTAGCAATCAGCCCCAGCATTTT.

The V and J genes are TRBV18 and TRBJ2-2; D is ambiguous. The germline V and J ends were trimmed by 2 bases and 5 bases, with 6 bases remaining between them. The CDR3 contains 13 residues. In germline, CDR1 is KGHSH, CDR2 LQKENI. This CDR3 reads CASSPVLTGELFF. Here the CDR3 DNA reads TGTGCCAGCTCACCAGTACTAACCGGGGAGCTGTTTTTT. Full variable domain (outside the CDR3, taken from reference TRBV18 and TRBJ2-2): NAGVMQNPRHLVRRRGQEARLRCSPMKGHSHVYWYRQLPEEGLKFMVYLQKENIIDESGMPKERFSAEFPKEGPSILRIQQVVRGDSAAYFCASSPVLTGELFFGEGSRLTVL.